This is a list of T cell receptor beta chains from one sample in a study of blood T cell repertoires in COVID-19. Data came from immunoSEQ multiplex PCR; TCRdb stores just in-frame clones and leaves some out. In the table there are about 78,000 clones, less than 95% of which are singletons. The source material was peripheral blood. All receptors come from a woman in her forties or fifties in a cohort sampled during active COVID-19. Each CDR3 is given with its conserved first and last residue. The order of the fields is V gene, CDR3 protein.

v_call: TRBV5-1; cdr3_aa: CASSPGLAGDWGETQYF
v_call: TRBV7-9; cdr3_aa: CASSFLWRDSYNEQFF
v_call: TRBV28; cdr3_aa: CASTLLRGRGETQYF
v_call: TRBV19; cdr3_aa: CASSPEPGTGVREQYF
v_call: TRBV18; cdr3_aa: CASSQVGTASTDTQYF
v_call: TRBV6-6; cdr3_aa: CASSYTGGSYEQYF
v_call: TRBV21-1; cdr3_aa: CASSKIRPGGAGVRETQYF
v_call: TRBV19; cdr3_aa: CASSPGTSGRDEQFF
v_call: TRBV5-1; cdr3_aa: CASSLEASGSYEQYF
v_call: TRBV4-1; cdr3_aa: CASSQQGADWNTEAFF
v_call: TRBV15; cdr3_aa: CATSRSSERWTYNEQFF
v_call: TRBV30; cdr3_aa: CAWRSRGTEAFF
v_call: TRBV4-2; cdr3_aa: CASSLDGLAEYNEQFF
v_call: TRBV24-1; cdr3_aa: CATSDFQGTHNEQFF
v_call: TRBV2; cdr3_aa: CARTREPRYQETQYF
v_call: TRBV9; cdr3_aa: CASSVGIQGANTGELFF
v_call: TRBV20-1; cdr3_aa: CSASGVTNYGYTF
v_call: TRBV29-1; cdr3_aa: CSVALRVGYEQYF
v_call: TRBV11-2; cdr3_aa: CASSSTGYNEQFF
v_call: TRBV28; cdr3_aa: CASSGTGGAFGANVLTF
v_call: TRBV14; cdr3_aa: CASSPRVSGNTIYF
v_call: TRBV9; cdr3_aa: CASSVGGSWYEQYF
v_call: TRBV3-1/TRBV3-2; cdr3_aa: CASSQDRYEQYF
v_call: TRBV9; cdr3_aa: CASSISQGTNTGELFF
v_call: TRBV7-8; cdr3_aa: CASSSGQPSGANVLTF
v_call: TRBV5-1; cdr3_aa: CASSSNTDTQYF
v_call: TRBV15; cdr3_aa: CATSRFRTSGLYNEQFF
v_call: TRBV6-2/TRBV6-3; cdr3_aa: CASSPTPSGTGELFF
v_call: TRBV11-2; cdr3_aa: CASSLATGDNEQFF
v_call: TRBV19; cdr3_aa: CASSMSAGTGSYGYTF
v_call: TRBV6-5; cdr3_aa: CASTTRDRVTYEQYF
v_call: TRBV30; cdr3_aa: CAWSPLRSGGVAVNQPQHF
v_call: TRBV6-5; cdr3_aa: CASRGTGGTYEQYF
v_call: TRBV28; cdr3_aa: CASNPLRQVRGTQYF
v_call: TRBV6-5; cdr3_aa: CASSFDGANTGELFF
v_call: TRBV7-9; cdr3_aa: CASSSHPGGSYEQYF
v_call: TRBV7-2; cdr3_aa: CASSLQGQAAYGYTF
v_call: TRBV6-5; cdr3_aa: CANARGDSQETQYF
v_call: TRBV19; cdr3_aa: CASSIPGSGTETQYF
v_call: TRBV5-4; cdr3_aa: CASSSPGSGVYNEQFF
v_call: TRBV6-5; cdr3_aa: CASSYSIQVQPQHF
v_call: TRBV10-2; cdr3_aa: CASNSRVSRHEQYF
v_call: TRBV5-1; cdr3_aa: CASSSGHQNTGELFF
v_call: TRBV11-2; cdr3_aa: CASSIAPGPKLF
v_call: TRBV6-6; cdr3_aa: CASSLGGGPYEQYF
v_call: TRBV5-1; cdr3_aa: CASSFGRAGTLNQPQHF
v_call: TRBV3-1/TRBV3-2; cdr3_aa: CASSQGNSGAQPQHF
v_call: TRBV19; cdr3_aa: CASSIDQGGNTEAFF
v_call: TRBV5-1; cdr3_aa: CASSPSLDSAYGYTF